The present entry profiles one TCR beta chain with its context. The data derive from a study of T-cell reconstitution after alpha-beta-depleted transplantation in children. For TCRbeta, the library was prepared with unique molecular identifiers. Via MiXCR, TCRdb re-called the PCR reads, giving one row per CDR3 protein. The sample carries about 500,000 distinct CDR3 sequences, less than 35% recorded once. This CDR3 has 18 amino acids. The germline CDR1 and CDR2 sequences are MNHEY and SVGAGI. The V gene end was trimmed by 0 bases and the J gene end by 6 bases; junction bases not matched to a gene: 12. This receptor was obtained from a human donor who donated a stem cell graft to a child with aplastic anemia. This sample comprised PBMCs from the stem cell graft donor, obtained from the stem cell graft. The rearrangement links TRBV6-5 to TRBJ2-2; TRBD2 matches at 8 bases. The CDR3 loop reads CASSYSGTSGSISGELFF. The CDR3 DNA reads as TGTGCCAGCAGTTACTCGGGGACGAGCGGGAGTATCTCCGGGGAGCTGTTTTTT.